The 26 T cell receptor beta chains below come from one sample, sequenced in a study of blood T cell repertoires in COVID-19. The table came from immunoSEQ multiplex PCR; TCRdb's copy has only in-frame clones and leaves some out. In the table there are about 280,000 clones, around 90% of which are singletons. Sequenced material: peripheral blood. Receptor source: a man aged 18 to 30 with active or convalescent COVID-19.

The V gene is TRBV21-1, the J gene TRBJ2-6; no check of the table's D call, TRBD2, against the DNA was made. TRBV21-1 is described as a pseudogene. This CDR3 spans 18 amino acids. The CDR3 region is CASTVGRTKHSGANVLTF. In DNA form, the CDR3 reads TGTGCCAGCACCGTGGGACGGACTAAACATTCTGGGGCCAACGTCCTGACTTTC.

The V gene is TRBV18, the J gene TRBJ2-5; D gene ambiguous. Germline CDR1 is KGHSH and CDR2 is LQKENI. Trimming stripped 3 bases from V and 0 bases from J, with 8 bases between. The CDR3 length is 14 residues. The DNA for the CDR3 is TGTGCCAGCTCACCGTCACAGTACCAAGAGACCCAGTACTTC. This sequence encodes CASSPSQYQETQYF.

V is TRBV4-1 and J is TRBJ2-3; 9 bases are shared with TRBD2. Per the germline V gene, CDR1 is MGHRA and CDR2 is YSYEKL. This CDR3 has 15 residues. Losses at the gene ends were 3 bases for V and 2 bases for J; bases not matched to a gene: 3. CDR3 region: CASSQAGGPTDTQYF. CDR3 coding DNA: TGCGCCAGCAGCCAGGCGGGGGGGCCCACAGATACGCAGTATTTT.

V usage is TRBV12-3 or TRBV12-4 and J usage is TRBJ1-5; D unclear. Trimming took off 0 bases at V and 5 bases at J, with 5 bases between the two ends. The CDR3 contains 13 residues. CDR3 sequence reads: CASSLAYDQPQHF. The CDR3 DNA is TGTGCCAGCAGTTTAGCCTACGATCAGCCCCAGCATTTT.

The CDR3 DNA sequence: TGCAGCGTTGACATACAATACAATGAGCAGTTCTTC. It specifies CSVDIQYNEQFF. The rearrangement links TRBV29-1 to TRBJ2-1; D is unclear. The V and J ends lost 3 bases and 4 bases respectively, with 7 bases between them. The CDR3 is 12 amino acids. Germline-derived CDR1 and CDR2 are SQVTM and ANQGSEA.

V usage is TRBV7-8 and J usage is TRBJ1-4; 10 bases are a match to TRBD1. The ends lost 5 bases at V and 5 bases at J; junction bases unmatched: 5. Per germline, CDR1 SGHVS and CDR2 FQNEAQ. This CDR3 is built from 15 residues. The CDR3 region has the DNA TGTGCCAGCAGCAGGACAGGGGGAGGAAATGAAAAACTGTTTTTT. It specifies CASSRTGGGNEKLFF. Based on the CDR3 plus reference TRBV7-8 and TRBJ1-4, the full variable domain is GAGVSQSPRYKVAKRGQDVALRCDPISGHVSLFWYQQALGQGPEFLTYFQNEAQLDKSGLPSDRFFAERPEGSVSTLKIQRTQQEDSAVYLCASSRTGGGNEKLFFGSGTQLSVL.

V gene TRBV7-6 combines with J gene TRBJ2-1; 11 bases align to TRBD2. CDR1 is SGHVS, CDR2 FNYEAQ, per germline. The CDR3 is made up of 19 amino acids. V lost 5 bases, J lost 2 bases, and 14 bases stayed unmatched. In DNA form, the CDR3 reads TGTGCCAGCAGCCCAGCGGGAGTAGCGGGGGGGCAGGCCTACAATGAGCAGTTCTTC. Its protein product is CASSPAGVAGGQAYNEQFF.

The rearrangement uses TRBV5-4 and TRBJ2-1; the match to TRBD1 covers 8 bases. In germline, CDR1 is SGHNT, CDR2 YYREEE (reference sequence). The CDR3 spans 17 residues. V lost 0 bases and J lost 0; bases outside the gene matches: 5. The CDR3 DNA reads TGTGCCAGCAGCTTGGGCAGGGGGCCCAGCTCCTACAATGAGCAGTTCTTC. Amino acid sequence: CASSLGRGPSSYNEQFF.

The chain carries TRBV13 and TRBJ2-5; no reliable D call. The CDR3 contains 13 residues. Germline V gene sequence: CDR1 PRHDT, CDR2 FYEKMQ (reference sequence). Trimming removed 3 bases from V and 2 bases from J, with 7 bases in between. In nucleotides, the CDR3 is TGTGCCAGCAGCTTCAACATACAAGAGACCCAGTACTTC. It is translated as CASSFNIQETQYF.

The CDR3 spells CARRFSPDSGANVLTF. The CDR3 DNA reads as TGTGCCAGGAGGTTTTCGCCGGACTCTGGGGCCAACGTCCTGACTTTC. The V gene is TRBV2, the J gene TRBJ2-6; D remains ambiguous. This CDR3 spans 16 amino acids. CDR1 is SNHLY and CDR2 is FYNNEI in the germline V gene. V shed 9 bases and J shed 0 bases, with 15 bases lying between them.

The CDR3 sequence: CASSYSGGWGYGYTF. The DNA of the CDR3 is TGTGCCAGCAGTTACTCCGGAGGGTGGGGCTATGGCTACACCTTC. The V and J genes are TRBV6-5 and TRBJ1-2, with D unresolved. The CDR3 covers 15 residues. V shed 0 bases and J shed 4 bases, with 12 bases lying between them. From germline, CDR1 is MNHEY and CDR2 SVGAGI.

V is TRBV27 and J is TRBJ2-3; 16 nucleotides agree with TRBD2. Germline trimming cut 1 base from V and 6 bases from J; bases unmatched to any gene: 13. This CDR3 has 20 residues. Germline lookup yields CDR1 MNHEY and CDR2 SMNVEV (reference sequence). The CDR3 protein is CASSLFGPPGLAGGHDTQYF. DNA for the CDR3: TGTGCCAGCAGTTTATTCGGACCGCCGGGACTAGCGGGGGGGCATGATACGCAGTATTTT.

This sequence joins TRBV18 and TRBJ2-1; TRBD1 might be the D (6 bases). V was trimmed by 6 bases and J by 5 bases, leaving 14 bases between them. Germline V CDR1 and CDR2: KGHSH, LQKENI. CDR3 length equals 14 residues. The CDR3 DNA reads TGTGCCAGCTCCCCCTTACAGGGACACAATGAGCAGTTCTTC. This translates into CASSPLQGHNEQFF.

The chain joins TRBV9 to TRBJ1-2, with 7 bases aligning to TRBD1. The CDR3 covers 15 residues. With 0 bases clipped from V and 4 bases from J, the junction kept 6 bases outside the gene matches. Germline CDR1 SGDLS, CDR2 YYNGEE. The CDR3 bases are TGTGCCAGCAGCGTAGGGGGACAGCACACCTATGGCTACACCTTC. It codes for CASSVGGQHTYGYTF.

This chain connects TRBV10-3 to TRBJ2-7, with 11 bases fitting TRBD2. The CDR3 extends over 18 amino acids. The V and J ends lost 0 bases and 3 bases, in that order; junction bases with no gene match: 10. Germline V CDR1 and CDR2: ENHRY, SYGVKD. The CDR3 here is CAISESTLSGTSGYEQYF. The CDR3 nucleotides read TGTGCCATCAGTGAGTCGACGCTCTCCGGGACTAGCGGCTACGAGCAGTACTTC.

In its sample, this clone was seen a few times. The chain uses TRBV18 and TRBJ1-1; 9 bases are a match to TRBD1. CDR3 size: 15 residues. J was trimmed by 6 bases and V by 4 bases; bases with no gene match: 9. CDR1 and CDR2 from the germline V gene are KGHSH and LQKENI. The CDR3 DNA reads TGTGCCAGCTCACGGGACAGGGTCGTTAAGGCTGAAGCTTTCTTT. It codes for CASSRDRVVKAEAFF.

In DNA form, the CDR3 reads TGTGCCAGCAGAAGGGACAGTTCAGCGGATGGCTACACCTTC. Translated, it gives CASRRDSSADGYTF. The V gene is TRBV6-5, the J gene TRBJ1-2, with 7 bases fitting TRBD1. Germline CDR1 and CDR2: MNHEY and SVGAGI. The CDR3 runs 14 residues. With V trimmed by 6 bases and J by 6 bases, 10 bases remained unmatched.

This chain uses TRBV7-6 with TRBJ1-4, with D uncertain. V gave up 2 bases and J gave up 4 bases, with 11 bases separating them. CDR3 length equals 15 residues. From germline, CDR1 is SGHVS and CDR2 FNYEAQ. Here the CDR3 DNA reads TGTGCCAGCAGCTTACAGTTCAATAATAATGAAAAACTGTTTTTT. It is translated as CASSLQFNNNEKLFF. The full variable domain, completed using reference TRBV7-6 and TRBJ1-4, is GAGVSQSPRYKVTKRGQDVALRCDPISGHVSLYWYRQALGQGPEFLTYFNYEAQQDKSGLPNDRFSAERPEGSISTLTIQRTEQRDSAMYRCASSLQFNNNEKLFFGSGTQLSVL.

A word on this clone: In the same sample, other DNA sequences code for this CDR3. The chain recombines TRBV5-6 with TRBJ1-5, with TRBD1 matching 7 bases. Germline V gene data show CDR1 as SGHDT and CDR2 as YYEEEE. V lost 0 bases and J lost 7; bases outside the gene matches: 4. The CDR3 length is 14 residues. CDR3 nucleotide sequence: TGTGCCAGCAGCTTGGGGACAGGCGGGCAGCCCCAGCATTTT. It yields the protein CASSLGTGGQPQHF. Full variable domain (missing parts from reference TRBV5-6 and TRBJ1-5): DAGVTQSPTHLIKTRGQQVTLRCSPKSGHDTVSWYQQALGQGPQFIFQYYEEEERQRGNFPDRFSGHQFPNYSSELNVNALLLGDSALYLCASSLGTGGQPQHFGDGTRLSIL.

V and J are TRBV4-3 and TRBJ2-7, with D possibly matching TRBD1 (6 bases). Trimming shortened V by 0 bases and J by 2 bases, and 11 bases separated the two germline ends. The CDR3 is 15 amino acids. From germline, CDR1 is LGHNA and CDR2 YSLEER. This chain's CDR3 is CASSQEETGTYEQYF. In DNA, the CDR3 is TGCGCCAGCAGCCAAGAGGAGACAGGCACCTACGAGCAGTACTTC.

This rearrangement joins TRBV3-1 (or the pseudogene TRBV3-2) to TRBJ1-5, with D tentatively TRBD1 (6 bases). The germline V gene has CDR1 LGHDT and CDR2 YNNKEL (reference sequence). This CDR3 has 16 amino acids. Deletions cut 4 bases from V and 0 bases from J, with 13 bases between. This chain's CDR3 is CASSLGQPYSNQPQHF. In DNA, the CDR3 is TGTGCCAGCAGCCTAGGACAGCCTTATAGCAATCAGCCCCAGCATTTT.

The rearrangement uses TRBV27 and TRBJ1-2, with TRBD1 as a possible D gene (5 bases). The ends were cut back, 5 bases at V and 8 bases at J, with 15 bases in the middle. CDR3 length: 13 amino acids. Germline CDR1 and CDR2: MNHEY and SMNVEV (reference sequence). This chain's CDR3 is CASSPISAGGYTF. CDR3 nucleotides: TGTGCCAGCAGTCCGATCTCGGCAGGGGGCTACACCTTC.

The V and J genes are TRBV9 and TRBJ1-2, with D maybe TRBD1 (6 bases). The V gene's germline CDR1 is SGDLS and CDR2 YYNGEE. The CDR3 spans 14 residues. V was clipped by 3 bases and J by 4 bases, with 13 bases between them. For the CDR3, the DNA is TGTGCCAGCAGCGGCCCTGGACAGACCTATGGCTACACCTTC. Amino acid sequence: CASSGPGQTYGYTF.

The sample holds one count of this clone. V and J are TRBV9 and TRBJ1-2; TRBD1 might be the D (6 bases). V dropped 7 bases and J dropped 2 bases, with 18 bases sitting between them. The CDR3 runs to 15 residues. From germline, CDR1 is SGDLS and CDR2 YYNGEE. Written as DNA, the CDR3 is TGTGCCAGCTCCGCAACCGGGACACCGAACTATGGCTACACCTTC. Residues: CASSATGTPNYGYTF.

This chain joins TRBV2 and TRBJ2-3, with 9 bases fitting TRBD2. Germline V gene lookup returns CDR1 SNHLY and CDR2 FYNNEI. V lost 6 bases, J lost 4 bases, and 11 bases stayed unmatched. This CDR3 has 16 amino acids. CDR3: CASSSSMAGGADTQYF. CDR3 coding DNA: TGTGCCAGCAGCTCCTCGATGGCGGGGGGGGCAGATACGCAGTATTTT.

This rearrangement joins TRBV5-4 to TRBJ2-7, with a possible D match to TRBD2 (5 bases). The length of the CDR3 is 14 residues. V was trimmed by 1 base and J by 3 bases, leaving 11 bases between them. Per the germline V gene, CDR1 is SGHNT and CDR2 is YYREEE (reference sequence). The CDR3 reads CASSLRGIGYEQYF. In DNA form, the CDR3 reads TGTGCCAGCAGCTTGAGAGGGATAGGCTACGAGCAGTACTTC.